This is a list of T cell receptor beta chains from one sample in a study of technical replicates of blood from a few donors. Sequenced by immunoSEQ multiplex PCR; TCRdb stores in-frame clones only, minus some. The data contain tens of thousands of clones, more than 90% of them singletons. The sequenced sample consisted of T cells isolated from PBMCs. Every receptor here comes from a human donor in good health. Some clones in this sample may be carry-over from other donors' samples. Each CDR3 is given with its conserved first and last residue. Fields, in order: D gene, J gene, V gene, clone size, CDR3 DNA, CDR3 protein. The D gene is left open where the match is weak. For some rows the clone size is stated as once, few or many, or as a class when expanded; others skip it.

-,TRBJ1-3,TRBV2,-,TGTGCCATTCATGTCTACGGCACCATATATTTT,CAIHVYGTIYF
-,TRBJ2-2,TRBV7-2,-,TGTGCCAGCAGGCGGGGACTCGATACGAACACCGGGGAGCTGTTTTTT,CASRRGLDTNTGELFF
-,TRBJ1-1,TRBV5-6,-,TGTGCCAGCAGCTATACACAGGGCGCTGAAGCTTTCTTT,CASSYTQGAEAFF
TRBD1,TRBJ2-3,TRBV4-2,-,TGTGCCAGCAGCCAAGGATATCACAGGGGATCAGATACGCAGTATTTT,CASSQGYHRGSDTQYF
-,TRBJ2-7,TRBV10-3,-,TGTGCCATCAGTGATCTAGGCGAGCAGTACTTC,CAISDLGEQYF
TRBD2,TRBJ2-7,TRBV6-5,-,TGTGCCAGCACTGTTCTAGCGGGAGGTAGCGAGCAGTACTTC,CASTVLAGGSEQYF
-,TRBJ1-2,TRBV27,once,TGTGCCAGCAGTTTTCTGGGCAAGAACTATGGCTACACCTTC,CASSFLGKNYGYTF
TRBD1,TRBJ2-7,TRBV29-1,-,TGCAGCGTTGAGGGGGACAGGATTATCCACGAGCAGTACTTC,CSVEGDRIIHEQYF
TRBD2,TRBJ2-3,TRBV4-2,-,TGTGCCAGCAGCCAAGATGTGGGACTAGCGGGAGTTACGCAGTATTTT,CASSQDVGLAGVTQYF
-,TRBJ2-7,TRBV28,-,TGTGCCAGCGCCGCCGGGACATCCTACGAGCAGTACTTC,CASAAGTSYEQYF
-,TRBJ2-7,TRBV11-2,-,TGTGCCAGCAGCTTAGGTTCCAGTACCTACGAGCAGTACTTC,CASSLGSSTYEQYF
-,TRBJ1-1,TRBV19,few,TGTGCCAGTAGTGATTCAGGGTCTGAAGCTTTCTTT,CASSDSGSEAFF
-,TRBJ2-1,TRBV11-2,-,TGTGCCAGCAGCCTAATCCGGGATTGGGCCTACAATGAGCAGTTCTTC,CASSLIRDWAYNEQFF
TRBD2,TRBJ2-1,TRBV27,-,TGTGCCAGCAGTCTAGCGGGAGGGCAACGGTTCGACAATGAGCAGTTCTTC,CASSLAGGQRFDNEQFF
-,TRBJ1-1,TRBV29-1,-,TGCAGCGTTGCCCGGGGGTCCATGAACACTGAAGCTTTCTTT,CSVARGSMNTEAFF
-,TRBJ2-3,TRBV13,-,TGTGCCAGCAGCCCTTTGGCCCGCACAGATACGCAGTATTTT,CASSPLARTDTQYF
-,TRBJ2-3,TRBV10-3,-,TGTGCCACAAACAACATGGCGGCGGGCTCCACAGATACGCAGTATTTT,CATNNMAAGSTDTQYF
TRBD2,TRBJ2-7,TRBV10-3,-,TGTGCCATCAGCCCGGGAGGGGTGGGCGAGCAGTACTTC,CAISPGGVGEQYF
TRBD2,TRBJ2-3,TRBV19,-,TGTGCCAGTAGACCCGGACTAGCGGGAGATGTAGATACGCAGTATTTT,CASRPGLAGDVDTQYF
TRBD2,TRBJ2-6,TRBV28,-,TGTGCCAGCAGTTTGGCAGCGGGAGGATCTGGGGCCAACGTCCTGACTTTC,CASSLAAGGSGANVLTF
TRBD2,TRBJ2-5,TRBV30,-,TGTGCCTGGAGTCCACGTAGCGGGAGTTCCCCCAGGGAGACCCAGTACTTC,CAWSPRSGSSPRETQYF
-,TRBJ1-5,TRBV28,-,TGTGCCAGCGACAAACCCAATAGCAATCAGCCCCAGCATTTT,CASDKPNSNQPQHF
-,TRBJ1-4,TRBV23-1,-,TGCGCCAGCAGGGCAGAAAATGAAAAACTGTTTTTT,CASRAENEKLFF
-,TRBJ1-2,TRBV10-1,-,TGCGCCAGCAGTGATGGCAGGGCTAACTATGGCTACACCTTC,CASSDGRANYGYTF
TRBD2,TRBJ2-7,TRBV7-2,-,TGTGCCAGCAGCTGGGGACTAGCGGACTACGAGCAGTACTTC,CASSWGLADYEQYF
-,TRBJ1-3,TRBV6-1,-,TGTGCCAGCAAGAAACAGAGCTCTGGAAACACCATATATTTT,CASKKQSSGNTIYF
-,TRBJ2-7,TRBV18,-,TGTGCCAGCTCACCGAGCAGGGCAGTGCAGTACTTC,CASSPSRAVQYF
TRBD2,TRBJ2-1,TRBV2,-,TGTGCCAGCGGACTAGCGGGAGACCACAATGAGCAGTTCTTC,CASGLAGDHNEQFF
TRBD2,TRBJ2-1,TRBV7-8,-,TGTGCCAGCAGCCAGGGACTAGCTAACAATGAGCAGTTCTTC,CASSQGLANNEQFF
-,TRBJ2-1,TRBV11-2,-,TGTGCCAGCAGCTTAGATCGCGATGAGCAGTTCTTC,CASSLDRDEQFF
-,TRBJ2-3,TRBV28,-,TGTGCCATCCCGTCGGGAGATACGCAGTATTTT,CAIPSGDTQYF
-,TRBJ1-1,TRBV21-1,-,TGTGCCAGCAGCAAAGGGGGAGGTTCGAACACTGAAGCTTTCTTT,CASSKGGGSNTEAFF
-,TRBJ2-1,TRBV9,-,TGTGCCAGCAGCGCTAGAGACAGCTACAATGAGCAGTTCTTC,CASSARDSYNEQFF
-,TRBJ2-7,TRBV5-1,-,TGCGCCAGCAGCGCCGACTCCAACCGAAAGTACGAGCAGTACTTC,CASSADSNRKYEQYF
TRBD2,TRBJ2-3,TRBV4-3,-,TGCGCCAGCAGCCACACAGCGGGGACAGATACGCAGTATTTT,CASSHTAGTDTQYF
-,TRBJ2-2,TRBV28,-,TGTGCCAGCAGATCCACAGGGAACACCGGGGAGCTGTTTTTT,CASRSTGNTGELFF
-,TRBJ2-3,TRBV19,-,TGTGCCAGTCGGTTTGCTAGTACAGATACGCAGTATTTT,CASRFASTDTQYF
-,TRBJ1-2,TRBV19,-,TGTGCCAGTAAAGAAACAGGGAGCTCCTACTATGGCTACACCTTC,CASKETGSSYYGYTF
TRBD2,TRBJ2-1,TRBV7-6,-,TGTGCCAGCAGCTTAGCGGGCGGGAGGTACAATGAGCAGTTCTTC,CASSLAGGRYNEQFF
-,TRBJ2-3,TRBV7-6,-,TGTGCCAGCAGCTTAGTGGAGACAGATACGCAGTATTTT,CASSLVETDTQYF
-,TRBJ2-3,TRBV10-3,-,TGTGCCATCAGTGCGACCTTAGCAGGGGGCACAGATACGCAGTATTTT,CAISATLAGGTDTQYF
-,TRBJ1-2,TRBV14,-,TGTGCCAGCAGCCAAGAGACGGGACTACGTCGGTATGGCTACACCTTC,CASSQETGLRRYGYTF
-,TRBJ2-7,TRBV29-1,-,TGCAGCGCCTATGGTGGGAGTCGCTACGAGCAGTACTTC,CSAYGGSRYEQYF
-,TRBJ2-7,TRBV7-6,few,TGTGCCAGCAGCTCTTTATCCTACGAGCAGTACTTC,CASSSLSYEQYF
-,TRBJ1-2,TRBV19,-,TGTGCCAGTACCCCCCAGGTCAGGGTGGGCTGTGGCTACACCTTC,CASTPQVRVGCGYTF
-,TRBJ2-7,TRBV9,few,TGTGCCAGCAGCGTTTCCGGGAGCGTCTCCGAGCAGTACTTC,CASSVSGSVSEQYF
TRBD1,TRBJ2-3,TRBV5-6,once,TGTGCCAGCAGCCCCACCGGGACAGGGGGGCAGGCGCAGTATTTT,CASSPTGTGGQAQYF
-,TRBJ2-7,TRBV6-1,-,TGTGCCAGCAGTGAATATCCAGAGGCCTACGAGCAGTACTTC,CASSEYPEAYEQYF
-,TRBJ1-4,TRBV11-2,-,TGTGCCAGCAGCCCCTGGGGGGGTACTGCAACTAATGAAAAACTGTTTTTT,CASSPWGGTATNEKLFF
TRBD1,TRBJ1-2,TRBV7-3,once,TGTGCCAGCAGCTCGACAGGGGGCGCGGGCTACACCTTC,CASSSTGGAGYTF
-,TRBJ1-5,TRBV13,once,TGTGCCAGTAAGACAGCCCATAGCAATCAGCCCCAGCATTTT,CASKTAHSNQPQHF
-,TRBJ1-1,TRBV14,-,TGTGCCAGCAGCCAATTCGGGACAAACACTGAAGCTTTCTTT,CASSQFGTNTEAFF
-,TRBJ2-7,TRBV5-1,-,TGCGCCAGCAGCTTCTCCCGGGATACCTACGAGCAGTACTTC,CASSFSRDTYEQYF
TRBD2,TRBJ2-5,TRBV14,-,TGTGCCAGCAGCCACCCCCGACTAGCTAGGTCTCAAGAGACCCAGTACTTC,CASSHPRLARSQETQYF
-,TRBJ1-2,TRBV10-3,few,TGTGCCATCAGTGGGGCCACAGGGAGTGGCTACACCTTC,CAISGATGSGYTF
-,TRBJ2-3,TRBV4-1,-,TGCGCCAGCTCCATAGGCCGCCGAGGTACAGATACGCAGTATTTT,CASSIGRRGTDTQYF
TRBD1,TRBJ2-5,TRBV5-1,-,TGCGCCAGCAGCCCGCCGGGGACAGGGCAAGAGACCCAGTACTTC,CASSPPGTGQETQYF
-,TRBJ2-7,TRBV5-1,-,TGCGCCAGCAGCTTGGCCTTAGGGACATACTACGAGCAGTACTTC,CASSLALGTYYEQYF
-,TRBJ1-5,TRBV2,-,TGTGCCAGCAGACAGGCTAGTAGCAATCAGCCCCAGCATTTT,CASRQASSNQPQHF
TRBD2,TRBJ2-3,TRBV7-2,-,TGTGCCAGCAGCCCCCGGACTAGCGGACACACAGATACGCAGTATTTT,CASSPRTSGHTDTQYF